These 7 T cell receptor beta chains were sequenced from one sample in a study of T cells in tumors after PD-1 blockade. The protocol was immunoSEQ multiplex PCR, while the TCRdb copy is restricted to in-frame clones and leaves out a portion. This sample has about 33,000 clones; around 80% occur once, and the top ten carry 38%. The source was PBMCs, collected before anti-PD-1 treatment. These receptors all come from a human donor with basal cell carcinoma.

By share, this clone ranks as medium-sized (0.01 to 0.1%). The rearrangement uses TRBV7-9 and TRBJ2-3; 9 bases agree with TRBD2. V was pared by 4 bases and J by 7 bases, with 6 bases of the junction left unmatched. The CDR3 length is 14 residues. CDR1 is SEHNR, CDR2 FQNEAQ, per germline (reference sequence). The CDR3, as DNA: TGTGCCAGCAGCTCCCTAGCGGGGCAACATACGCAGTATTTT. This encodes CASSSLAGQHTQYF.

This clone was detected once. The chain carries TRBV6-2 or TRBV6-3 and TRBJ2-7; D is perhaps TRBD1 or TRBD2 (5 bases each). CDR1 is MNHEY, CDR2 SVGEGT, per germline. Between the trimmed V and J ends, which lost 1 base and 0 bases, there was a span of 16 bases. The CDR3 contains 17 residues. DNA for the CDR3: TGTGCCAGCAGTTACTATCCCCCCGGGGCGGCCTCCTACGAGCAGTACTTC. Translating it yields CASSYYPPGAASYEQYF.

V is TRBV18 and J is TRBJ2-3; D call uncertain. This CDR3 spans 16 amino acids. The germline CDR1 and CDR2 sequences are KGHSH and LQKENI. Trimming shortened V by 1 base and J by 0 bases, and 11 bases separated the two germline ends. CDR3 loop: CASSPLPASSTDTQYF. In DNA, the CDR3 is TGTGCCAGCTCACCACTACCCGCGTCTAGCACAGATACGCAGTATTTT.

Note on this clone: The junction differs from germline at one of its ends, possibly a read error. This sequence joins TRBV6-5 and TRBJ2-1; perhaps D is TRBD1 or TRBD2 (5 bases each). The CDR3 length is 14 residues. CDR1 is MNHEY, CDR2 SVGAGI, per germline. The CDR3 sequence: CTSSTGTTYNEQFF. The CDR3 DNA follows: TGTACCAGCAGCACCGGGACCACCTACAATGAGCAGTTCTTC.

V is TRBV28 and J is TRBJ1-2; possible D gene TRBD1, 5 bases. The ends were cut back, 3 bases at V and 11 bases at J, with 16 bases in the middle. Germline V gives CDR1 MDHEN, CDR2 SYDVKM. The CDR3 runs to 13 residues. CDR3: CASSLGEGRNYTF. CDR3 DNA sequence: TGTGCCAGCAGTTTGGGGGAAGGGAGGAATTACACCTTC.

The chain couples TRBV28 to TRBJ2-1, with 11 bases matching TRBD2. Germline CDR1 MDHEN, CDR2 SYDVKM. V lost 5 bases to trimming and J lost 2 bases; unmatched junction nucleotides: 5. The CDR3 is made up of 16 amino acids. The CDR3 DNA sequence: TGTGCCAGCAGTCCCATAGCGGGAGGGCCCTACAATGAGCAGTTCTTC. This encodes CASSPIAGGPYNEQFF.

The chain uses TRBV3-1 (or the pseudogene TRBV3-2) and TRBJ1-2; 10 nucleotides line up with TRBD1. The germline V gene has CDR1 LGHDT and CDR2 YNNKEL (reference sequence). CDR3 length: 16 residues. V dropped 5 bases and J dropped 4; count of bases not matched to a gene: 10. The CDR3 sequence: CASSKGTGVSGYGYTF. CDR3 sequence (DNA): TGTGCCAGCAGCAAAGGGACAGGGGTTTCAGGCTATGGCTACACCTTC.